The 5 T cell receptor beta chains in this list originate from one sample, sequenced in a study of shared clonotypes between healthy human individuals. Clones were read by immunoSEQ multiplex PCR, and TCRdb kept only the in-frame ones, dropping some. Of fewer than 3 million clones listed, 92% are singletons. Specimen: naive CD4+ T cells from PBMCs. The sample's subset: CD45RA+ positively selected. These receptors were taken from a man between 18 and 35 years old in good health. Some clones in this sample may be carry-over from other donors' samples.

V gene TRBV2 combines with J gene TRBJ2-2; TRBD2 matches 8 bases. Trimming took 1 base from V and 7 from J; bases not matched to a gene: 8. The CDR3 length is 16 residues. Per germline, CDR1 SNHLY and CDR2 FYNNEI. This CDR3 is CASSEELADPSGELFF. The CDR3 DNA reads TGTGCCAGCAGTGAAGAACTAGCGGACCCCAGCGGGGAGCTGTTTTTT.

J is TRBJ2-7 and V is TRBV4-2; TRBD2 aligns across 10 bases. Germline V lookup: CDR1 LGHNA, CDR2 YNFKEQ. This CDR3 has 18 amino acids. Losses at the gene ends were 3 bases for V and 1 base for J; bases not matched to a gene: 12. The CDR3 here is CASSQASGTSGMSYEQYF. CDR3 nucleotide sequence: TGTGCCAGCAGCCAGGCCTCGGGTACTAGCGGGATGTCCTACGAGCAGTACTTC.

V gene TRBV6-4 combines with J gene TRBJ1-1; D is unclear. The CDR3 is 13 amino acids. V was cut by 4 bases and J by 9 bases, with 15 bases left in between. Germline V gene data show CDR1 as MRHNA and CDR2 as SNTAGT. CDR3 in amino acids: CASSASGPAQAFF. Written as DNA, the CDR3 is TGTGCCAGCAGTGCCTCCGGGCCCGCCCAAGCTTTCTTT.

Comments on this clone: The sample contains more than one DNA sequence encoding this CDR3. The V gene is TRBV10-3, the J gene TRBJ1-2, with 8 bases that match TRBD1. The CDR3 runs 12 residues. Unmatched junction bases numbered 5, after V lost 10 bases and J lost 4 bases. The germline gives CDR1 ENHRY, CDR2 SYGVKD. The CDR3: CATRTGGYGYTF. CDR3 sequence (DNA): TGTGCCACTAGAACAGGGGGCTATGGCTACACCTTC.

The rearrangement links TRBV4-1 to TRBJ1-4, with D unresolved. The CDR3 covers 19 residues. Germline V lookup: CDR1 MGHRA, CDR2 YSYEKL. V was pared by 1 base and J by 8 bases, with 26 bases between. Written as DNA, the CDR3 is TGCGCCAGCAGCCAAGTCTCGCCATACCCAGAAGGGTCTAGGGAAAAACTGTTTTTT. This gives the protein CASSQVSPYPEGSREKLFF.